The T cell receptor (beta chain) described here comes from a study of blood T cell repertoires in COVID-19. Sequenced by immunoSEQ multiplex PCR; TCRdb stores in-frame clones only, minus some. The sample has about 140,000 clones, 80% to 85% seen once. The germline V gene has CDR1 SNHLY and CDR2 FYNNEI. The V segment lost 4 bases and the J segment 6 bases; nucleotides outside the gene matches: 12. The CDR3 runs to 17 residues. V gene TRBV2 combines with J gene TRBJ2-2; 9 bases match TRBD2. Sequencing input: peripheral blood. The TCR comes from an older woman with acute or convalescent COVID-19. The CDR3 DNA follows: TGTGCCAGCAGTGGTGGTTTAGCGGGAGTAGGTCCCGGGGAGCTGTTTTTT. Its protein is CASSGGLAGVGPGELFF.